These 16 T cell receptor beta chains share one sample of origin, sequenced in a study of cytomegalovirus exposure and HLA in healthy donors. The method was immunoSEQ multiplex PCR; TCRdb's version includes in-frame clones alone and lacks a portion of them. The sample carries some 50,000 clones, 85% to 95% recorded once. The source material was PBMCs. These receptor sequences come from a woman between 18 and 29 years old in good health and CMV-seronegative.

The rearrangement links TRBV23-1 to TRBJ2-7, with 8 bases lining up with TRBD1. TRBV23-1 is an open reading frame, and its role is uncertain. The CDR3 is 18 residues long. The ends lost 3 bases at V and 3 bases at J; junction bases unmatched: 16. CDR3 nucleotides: TGCGCCAGCAGTCATCGCCAACGCCTTAGACAGGGGTACTACGAGCAGTACGTC. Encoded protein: CASSHRQRLRQGYYEQYV.

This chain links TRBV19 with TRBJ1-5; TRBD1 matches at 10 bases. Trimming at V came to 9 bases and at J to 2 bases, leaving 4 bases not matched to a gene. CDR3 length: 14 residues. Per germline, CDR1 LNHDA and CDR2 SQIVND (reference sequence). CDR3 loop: CASRGTGGNQPQHF. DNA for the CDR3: TGTGCCAGCCGGGGGACAGGGGGCAATCAGCCCCAGCATTTT.

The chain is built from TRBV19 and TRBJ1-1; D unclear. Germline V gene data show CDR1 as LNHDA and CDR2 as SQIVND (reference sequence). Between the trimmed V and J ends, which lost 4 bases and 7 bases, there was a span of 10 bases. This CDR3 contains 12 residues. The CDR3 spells CASSTRGVEAFF. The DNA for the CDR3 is TGTGCCAGTAGTACCCGAGGAGTTGAAGCTTTCTTT.

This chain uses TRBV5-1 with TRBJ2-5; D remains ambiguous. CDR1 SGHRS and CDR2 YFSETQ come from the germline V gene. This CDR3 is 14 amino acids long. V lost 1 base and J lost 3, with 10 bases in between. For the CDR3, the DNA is TGCGCCAGCAGCTTGTTCGCGGCGGAAGAGACCCAGTACTTC. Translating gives CASSLFAAEETQYF.

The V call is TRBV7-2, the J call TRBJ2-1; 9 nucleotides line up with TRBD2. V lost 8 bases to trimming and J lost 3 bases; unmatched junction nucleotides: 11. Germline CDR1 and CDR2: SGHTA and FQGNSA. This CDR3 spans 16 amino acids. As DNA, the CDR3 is TGTGCCAGCCGACAACCAGGACTAGCGAGCTACAATGAGCAGTTCTTC. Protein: CASRQPGLASYNEQFF.

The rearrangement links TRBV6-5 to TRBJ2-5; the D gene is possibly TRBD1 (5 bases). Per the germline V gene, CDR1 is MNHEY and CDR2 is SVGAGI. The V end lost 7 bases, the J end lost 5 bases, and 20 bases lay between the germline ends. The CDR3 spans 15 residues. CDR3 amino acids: CASNLPNRLIETQYF. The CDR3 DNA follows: TGTGCCAGCAACCTACCTAACAGGTTAATCGAGACCCAGTACTTC.

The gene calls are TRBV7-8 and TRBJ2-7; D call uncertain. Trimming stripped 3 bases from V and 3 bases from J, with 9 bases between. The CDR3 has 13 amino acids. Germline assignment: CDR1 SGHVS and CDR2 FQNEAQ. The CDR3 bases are TGTGCCAGCAGCTTTCATACTAACTACGAGCAGTACGTC. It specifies CASSFHTNYEQYV.

The CDR3 DNA reads as TGTGCCATCAGTGAGGGACAAGGACGATACGAGCAGTACGTC. Translating it yields CAISEGQGRYEQYV. The genes are TRBV10-3 and TRBJ2-7; D perhaps matches TRBD1 (5 bases). CDR1 ENHRY and CDR2 SYGVKD come from the germline V gene. V was trimmed by 2 bases and J by 4 bases, leaving 12 bases between them. CDR3 length: 14 residues.

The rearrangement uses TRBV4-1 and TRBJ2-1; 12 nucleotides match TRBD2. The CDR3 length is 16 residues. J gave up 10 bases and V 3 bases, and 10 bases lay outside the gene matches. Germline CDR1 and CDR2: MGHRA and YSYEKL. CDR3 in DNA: TGCGCCAGCAGCCACCTGACTAGCGGGGGTGGAGTGGAGCAGTTCTTC. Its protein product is CASSHLTSGGGVEQFF.

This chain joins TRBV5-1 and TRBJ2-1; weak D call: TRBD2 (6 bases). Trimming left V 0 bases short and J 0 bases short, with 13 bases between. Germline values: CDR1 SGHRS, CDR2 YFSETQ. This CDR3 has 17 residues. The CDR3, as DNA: TGCGCCAGCAGCTTGGGGTTAGCGGTGAGCTCCTACAATGAGCAGTTCTTC. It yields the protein CASSLGLAVSSYNEQFF.

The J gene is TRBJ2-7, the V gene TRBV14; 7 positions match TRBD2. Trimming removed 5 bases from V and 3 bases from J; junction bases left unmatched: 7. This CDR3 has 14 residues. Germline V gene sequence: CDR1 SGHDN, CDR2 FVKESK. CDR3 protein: CASSKWGGIYEQYF. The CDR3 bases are TGTGCCAGCAGCAAATGGGGGGGTATCTACGAGCAGTACTTC.

The CDR3 protein is CASSFLSSGPFTYNEQFF. CDR3 nucleotides: TGTGCCAGCAGTTTTTTGTCTAGCGGGCCTTTTACATACAATGAGCAGTTCTTC. This rearrangement joins TRBV27 to TRBJ2-1, with TRBD2 matching 8 bases. CDR3 size: 18 residues. Germline V gene data show CDR1 as MNHEY and CDR2 as SMNVEV (reference sequence). J gave up 4 bases and V 3 bases, and 14 bases lay outside the gene matches.

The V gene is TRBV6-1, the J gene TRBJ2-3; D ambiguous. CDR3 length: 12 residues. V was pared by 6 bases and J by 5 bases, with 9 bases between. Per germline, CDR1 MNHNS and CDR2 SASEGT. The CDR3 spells CASRASVDTQYF. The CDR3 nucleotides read TGTGCCAGCAGAGCTAGTGTAGATACGCAGTATTTT.

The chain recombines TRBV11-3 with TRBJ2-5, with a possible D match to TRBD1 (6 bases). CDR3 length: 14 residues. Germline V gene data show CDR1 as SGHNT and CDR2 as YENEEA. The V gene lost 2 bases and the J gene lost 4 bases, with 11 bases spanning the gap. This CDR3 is CASSLSPRGETQYF. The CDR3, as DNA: TGTGCCAGCAGCTTATCACCCAGGGGAGAGACCCAGTACTTC. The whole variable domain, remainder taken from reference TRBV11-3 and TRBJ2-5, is EAGVVQSPRYKIIEKKQPVAFWCNPISGHNTLYWYLQNLGQGPELLIRYENEEAVDDSQLPKDRFSAERLKGVDSTLKIQPAELGDSAVYLCASSLSPRGETQYFGPGTRLLVL.

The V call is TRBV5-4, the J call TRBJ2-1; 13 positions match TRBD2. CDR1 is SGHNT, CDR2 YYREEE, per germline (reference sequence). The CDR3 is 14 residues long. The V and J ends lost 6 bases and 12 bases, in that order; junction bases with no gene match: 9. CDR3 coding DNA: TGTGCCAGCAAAACCGGGACTAGCGGGATTGGGCAGTTCTTC. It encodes CASKTGTSGIGQFF.

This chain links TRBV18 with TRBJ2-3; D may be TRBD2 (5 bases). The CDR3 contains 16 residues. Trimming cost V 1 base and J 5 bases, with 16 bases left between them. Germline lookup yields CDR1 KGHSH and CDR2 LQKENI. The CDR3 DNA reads TGTGCCAGCTCACCACTGGGCGGCAGCGAGGGAGATACGCAGTATTTT. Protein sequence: CASSPLGGSEGDTQYF. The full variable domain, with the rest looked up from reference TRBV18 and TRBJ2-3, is NAGVMQNPRHLVRRRGQEARLRCSPMKGHSHVYWYRQLPEEGLKFMVYLQKENIIDESGMPKERFSAEFPKEGPSILRIQQVVRGDSAAYFCASSPLGGSEGDTQYFGPGTRLTVL.